Reported below is one T cell receptor (beta chain). The junction departs from the called germline gene at one end, perhaps through a read error. This sample stems from a study of Ad26.COV2.S vaccination and SARS-CoV-2 variants. The CDR3 loop spans 13 amino acids. Per the germline V gene, CDR1 is LGHNA and CDR2 is YNFKEQ. Sequenced by immunoSEQ multiplex PCR; TCRdb stores in-frame clones only, minus some. The data show roughly 40,000 clones, 65% to 90% seen once. The starting material was peripheral blood, obtained after recovery from COVID-19. V is TRBV4-2 and J is TRBJ1-5; no definite D call. The sequence was collected from a human donor who had recovered from COVID-19. In DNA, the CDR3 is TGTACCAGCAGCCAGGTTAGCAATCAGCCCCAGCATTTT. It yields the protein CTSSQVSNQPQHF.